This T cell receptor beta chain originates from a study of glioma-infiltrating T cells (TCRdb year 2016). As for the study more broadly: The study sequenced TCR alpha- and beta-chain repertoires from glioma tissue, from non-neoplastic brain tissue and from matched peripheral blood mononuclear cells. To measure divergence between tissue and blood T-cell populations, each tissue-infiltrating repertoire was compared with the peripheral blood repertoire of the same patient. Three low-grade glioma patients, several primary glioblastoma patients, and three non-glioma patients who contributed non-neoplastic brain tissue made up the paired cohort.

This clonotype showed up just a few times. Its antigen has not been determined. The sample holds no much larger clone one base away, and base qualities are not on file. The CDR3 measures 14 amino acids from cysteine to phenylalanine. Only the CDR3 portion is preserved as DNA: 42 bases, with reading frame beginning at the first base. Deletion took 4 bases off V and 0 bases off J, with a span of 11 bases between the germline ends. CDR1 SGDLS and CDR2 YYNGEE are derived from the germline V gene. TCR alpha and beta CDR3 regions were amplified with the iRepertoire nested amplicon-rescue multiplex PCR (arm-PCR) platform from RNA. The input for one-step reverse transcription and amplification was about 85-450 ng of tissue mRNA or PBMC total RNA. Following bead purification, Illumina adapters were added by a secondary multiplex PCR, and the libraries were gel-purified between 200 and 400 bp. Libraries carried internal 6-nucleotide barcodes used for demultiplexing. Libraries were sequenced on an Illumina MiSeq with 2x220 or 2x250 nucleotide paired-end reads. Turning to the authors' computational methods: Paired reads were merged using FLASH 1.2.11 and aligned with BWA-MEM to the GRCh37 human genome, and TRA and TRB reads were then extracted. V and J assignment used an IMGT-derived reference of cassette sequences and CDR3 motifs that included pseudogenes. Reads were translated in three frames, and productive CDR3s were defined by a C…FGXG motif without stop codons. A clonotype was defined as a unique combination of a V-J cassette pair and a CDR3 amino acid sequence. Reads were filtered by Hamming distance, with the threshold set by the sequence error rate of each sample in mapped regions. TCRdb trimmed public reads at Q25 via fastp, called clones via MiXCR and kept in-frame beta chains. Identical CDR3 proteins give one entry, which carries the most common genes and DNA. The V and J calls and clone size are TCRdb's, not the authors'. This sample holds roughly 100,000 distinct CDR3 sequences; around 28% were observed only once. 35% to 55% of the sample comes from the top ten.

Broad study findings and their caveats: Only a very small number of CDR3 sequences turned up in both tissue and blood, a result put down to high CDR3 diversity combined with limited sampling. Group comparisons were based on small numbers of patients: three non-neoplastic, three low-grade glioma and several glioblastoma patients. VJ-independent divergence between tissue and blood was lower than expected in non-neoplastic patients but higher than expected in all gliomas, particularly low-grade gliomas.

The chain couples TRBV9 to TRBJ2-7; possibly the D gene is TRBD1, per 6 matching bases. The receptor was isolated from a human donor with low-grade glioma or glioblastoma, undergoing nonglioma brain surgery, or in good health (not recorded which). The sample comprised glioma tissue, nonneoplastic brain tissue, or PBMCs (not recorded which). The nucleotide sequence is given as TGTGCCAGCAGCACCACGACAGGCTCCTACGAGCAGTACTTC. Its protein reads: CASSTTTGSYEQYF.